Listed below are T cell receptor beta chains from one sample, sequenced in a study of blood T cell repertoires in COVID-19. Sequencing was performed with immunoSEQ multiplex PCR; in TCRdb, only in-frame clones are kept and a portion is missing. In the table there are around 68,000 clones, 80% to 90% of which are singletons. The sample taken for sequencing was peripheral blood. The receptors derive from a man between 50 and 59 years old with active COVID-19. Each CDR3 is given with its conserved first and last residue. Each record gives: CDR3 DNA, CDR3 protein, D gene, J gene, CDR3 length, V gene, clone size. The D gene is left open where the match is weak. Size values are once, few and many counts, or a class for expanded clones, and some rows have none.

CDR3 DNA: TGTGCCAGCAGCTGGCGAGGGGGCCTTACTTATAATTCACCCCTCCACTTT
CDR3 protein: CASSWRGGLTYNSPLHF
D gene: TRBD1
J gene: TRBJ1-6
CDR3 length: 17
V gene: TRBV5-4
clone size: -

CDR3 DNA: TGTGCCAGCAGTTACAAGATATACGGTTCACCCCTCCACTTT
CDR3 protein: CASSYKIYGSPLHF
D gene: -
J gene: TRBJ1-6
CDR3 length: 14
V gene: TRBV6-2/TRBV6-3
clone size: -

CDR3 DNA: TGTGCCACCAGCGGGACAGGGACGACAGATACGCAGTATTTT
CDR3 protein: CATSGTGTTDTQYF
D gene: TRBD1
J gene: TRBJ2-3
CDR3 length: 14
V gene: TRBV10-3
clone size: once

CDR3 DNA: TGTGCCAGCAGCCAAGAGCCCCTAGGCATCATTCAGTACTTC
CDR3 protein: CASSQEPLGIIQYF
D gene: -
J gene: TRBJ2-4
CDR3 length: 14
V gene: TRBV3-1/TRBV3-2
clone size: few

CDR3 DNA: TGTGCCACCAGTGATTTGAGGACGGGGGGGCAAGAGACCCAGTACTTC
CDR3 protein: CATSDLRTGGQETQYF
D gene: TRBD2
J gene: TRBJ2-5
CDR3 length: 16
V gene: TRBV24-1
clone size: -

CDR3 DNA: TGTGCCAGCAGCTTAGGGACAGGATCGAACACCGGGGAGCTGTTTTTT
CDR3 protein: CASSLGTGSNTGELFF
D gene: TRBD1
J gene: TRBJ2-2
CDR3 length: 16
V gene: TRBV7-2
clone size: once

CDR3 DNA: TGTGCCAGCAGATACAGACAGGGGGCCGGGTCACCCCTCCACTTT
CDR3 protein: CASRYRQGAGSPLHF
D gene: TRBD1
J gene: TRBJ1-6
CDR3 length: 15
V gene: TRBV28
clone size: -

CDR3 DNA: TGTGCCAGCTCACCAGGGCGGGGAGCTCAGAACGAGCAGTACTTC
CDR3 protein: CASSPGRGAQNEQYF
D gene: -
J gene: TRBJ2-7
CDR3 length: 15
V gene: TRBV18
clone size: -

CDR3 DNA: TGTGCCAGCAGTTACTTAGGGGGCGGCTACGAGCAGTACTTC
CDR3 protein: CASSYLGGGYEQYF
D gene: TRBD1
J gene: TRBJ2-7
CDR3 length: 14
V gene: TRBV6-2/TRBV6-3
clone size: -

CDR3 DNA: TGCGCCAGCAGTGACAGGGGGCTGAACTACCCACTGTTTTTT
CDR3 protein: CASSDRGLNYPLFF
D gene: TRBD1
J gene: TRBJ1-4
CDR3 length: 14
V gene: TRBV10-1
clone size: -

CDR3 DNA: TGCGCCAGCAGCCAAGATAGAGGACAGGGGGCCATCGAGCAGTACTTC
CDR3 protein: CASSQDRGQGAIEQYF
D gene: TRBD1
J gene: TRBJ2-7
CDR3 length: 16
V gene: TRBV4-1
clone size: -

CDR3 DNA: TGCGCCAGCAGCCTCGGGACTCCTAGCGGGAGTGCCGGGGAGCTGTTTTTT
CDR3 protein: CASSLGTPSGSAGELFF
D gene: TRBD2
J gene: TRBJ2-2
CDR3 length: 17
V gene: TRBV5-1
clone size: -

CDR3 DNA: TGTGCCAGTAGTATAGGGGGCAATAGCAATCAGCCCCAGCATTTT
CDR3 protein: CASSIGGNSNQPQHF
D gene: -
J gene: TRBJ1-5
CDR3 length: 15
V gene: TRBV19
clone size: -

CDR3 DNA: TGCGCCAGCAGCCAGGACAGGAATGATCAGCCCCAGCATTTT
CDR3 protein: CASSQDRNDQPQHF
D gene: TRBD1
J gene: TRBJ1-5
CDR3 length: 14
V gene: TRBV4-1
clone size: -

CDR3 DNA: TGTGCCAGCAGCTTAGATCAGTGGGGACAGGAGAATCCCGGGGAGCTGTTTTTT
CDR3 protein: CASSLDQWGQENPGELFF
D gene: TRBD1
J gene: TRBJ2-2
CDR3 length: 18
V gene: TRBV11-3
clone size: -

CDR3 DNA: TGTGCCAGCGCCAGCTGGAGTGACGAGCAGTACTTC
CDR3 protein: CASASWSDEQYF
D gene: -
J gene: TRBJ2-7
CDR3 length: 12
V gene: TRBV7-2
clone size: -

CDR3 DNA: TGTGCCAGCAGCTTGGGGGACAGGATTCCCTACGAGCAGTACTTC
CDR3 protein: CASSLGDRIPYEQYF
D gene: TRBD1
J gene: TRBJ2-7
CDR3 length: 15
V gene: TRBV5-4
clone size: -

CDR3 DNA: TGTGCCACCAGCTCTCCCCCAGGACTAGCGGGGGGCGGAGATACGCAGTATTTT
CDR3 protein: CATSSPPGLAGGGDTQYF
D gene: TRBD2
J gene: TRBJ2-3
CDR3 length: 18
V gene: TRBV15
clone size: -

CDR3 DNA: TGTGCCAGCAGCTTTACTAGGGATTCGGGCGGAGGCTACACCTTC
CDR3 protein: CASSFTRDSGGGYTF
D gene: -
J gene: TRBJ1-2
CDR3 length: 15
V gene: TRBV11-2
clone size: -

CDR3 DNA: TGTGCCAGCAGCTTGTTCTTTGGAGACGAGCAGTACTTC
CDR3 protein: CASSLFFGDEQYF
D gene: -
J gene: TRBJ2-7
CDR3 length: 13
V gene: TRBV5-6
clone size: -

CDR3 DNA: TGTGCCAGCAGCTTAGGACTAGCGGGGCTTTCAGATACGCAGTATTTT
CDR3 protein: CASSLGLAGLSDTQYF
D gene: TRBD2
J gene: TRBJ2-3
CDR3 length: 16
V gene: TRBV7-9
clone size: -

CDR3 DNA: TGTGCCAGCTCACCCCTGGACAAGAACACTGAAGCTTTCTTT
CDR3 protein: CASSPLDKNTEAFF
D gene: -
J gene: TRBJ1-1
CDR3 length: 14
V gene: TRBV18
clone size: -

CDR3 DNA: TGTGCCAGCAGCTTAACGGGAGCAGGGGAGTCTTATGGCTACACCTTC
CDR3 protein: CASSLTGAGESYGYTF
D gene: -
J gene: TRBJ1-2
CDR3 length: 16
V gene: TRBV7-3
clone size: -

CDR3 DNA: TGCGCCAGCAGGGGGCTGGTTAATGAAAAACTGTTTTTT
CDR3 protein: CASRGLVNEKLFF
D gene: -
J gene: TRBJ1-4
CDR3 length: 13
V gene: TRBV5-1
clone size: once

CDR3 DNA: TGTGCCAGTAGTATAACGGGGGCTGGGGCCAACGTCCTGACTTTC
CDR3 protein: CASSITGAGANVLTF
D gene: -
J gene: TRBJ2-6
CDR3 length: 15
V gene: TRBV19
clone size: -

CDR3 DNA: TGTGCCAGCAGTTTAGCGACTAGCGGGCCCCAGTACTTC
CDR3 protein: CASSLATSGPQYF
D gene: TRBD2
J gene: TRBJ2-5
CDR3 length: 13
V gene: TRBV27
clone size: once

CDR3 DNA: TGTGCCAGCAGCTTAGCGGGACAGATCAATCAGCCCCAGCATTTT
CDR3 protein: CASSLAGQINQPQHF
D gene: TRBD1
J gene: TRBJ1-5
CDR3 length: 15
V gene: TRBV7-2
clone size: -

CDR3 DNA: TGTGCCAGCCGCGGCGGGGACTCCTACGAGCAGTACTTC
CDR3 protein: CASRGGDSYEQYF
D gene: -
J gene: TRBJ2-7
CDR3 length: 13
V gene: TRBV27
clone size: few

CDR3 DNA: TGTGCCTGGAGACGGGAAGGCGATACGCAGTATTTT
CDR3 protein: CAWRREGDTQYF
D gene: -
J gene: TRBJ2-3
CDR3 length: 12
V gene: TRBV30
clone size: -

CDR3 DNA: TGTGCCAGCAGTCGAAACGCCGGCTATGGCTACACCTTC
CDR3 protein: CASSRNAGYGYTF
D gene: -
J gene: TRBJ1-2
CDR3 length: 13
V gene: TRBV6-2/TRBV6-3
clone size: once

CDR3 DNA: TGTGCCAGCAGTTCAACTAGCGGGGGGGCCCCCGGGGAGCTGTTTTTT
CDR3 protein: CASSSTSGGAPGELFF
D gene: TRBD2
J gene: TRBJ2-2
CDR3 length: 16
V gene: TRBV6-5
clone size: -

CDR3 DNA: TGCGCCAGCAGCCTACAGGCCTCTGGAAACACCATATATTTT
CDR3 protein: CASSLQASGNTIYF
D gene: -
J gene: TRBJ1-3
CDR3 length: 14
V gene: TRBV5-1
clone size: -

CDR3 DNA: TGTGCCACCTCCCTGTGGGGAGAGAACACTGAAGCTTTCTTT
CDR3 protein: CATSLWGENTEAFF
D gene: -
J gene: TRBJ1-1
CDR3 length: 14
V gene: TRBV7-6
clone size: -

CDR3 DNA: TGCGCCAGCAGCTTAGGCGGAACCTACGAGCAGTACTTC
CDR3 protein: CASSLGGTYEQYF
D gene: -
J gene: TRBJ2-7
CDR3 length: 13
V gene: TRBV5-1
clone size: -

CDR3 DNA: TGTGCCAGCAGCTTGGCCGGTGGCGAGCAGTACTTC
CDR3 protein: CASSLAGGEQYF
D gene: -
J gene: TRBJ2-7
CDR3 length: 12
V gene: TRBV5-5
clone size: -

CDR3 DNA: TGTGCCAGCAGCTTAGACACAAATCAGCCCCAGCATTTT
CDR3 protein: CASSLDTNQPQHF
D gene: -
J gene: TRBJ1-5
CDR3 length: 13
V gene: TRBV7-6
clone size: -

CDR3 DNA: TGTGCCAGCAGCTTAGACCCCAGGGAAAATGGCTACACCTTC
CDR3 protein: CASSLDPRENGYTF
D gene: -
J gene: TRBJ1-2
CDR3 length: 14
V gene: TRBV7-2
clone size: -

CDR3 DNA: TGTGCCAGCAGCCCAAGGGCAGGGGGTTATCAAGAGGAGACCCAGTACTTC
CDR3 protein: CASSPRAGGYQEETQYF
D gene: TRBD1
J gene: TRBJ2-5
CDR3 length: 17
V gene: TRBV7-3
clone size: -

CDR3 DNA: TGTGCCAGCAGTTTATCGGCTGGACAGGGGCATGAAAAACTGTTTTTT
CDR3 protein: CASSLSAGQGHEKLFF
D gene: TRBD1
J gene: TRBJ1-4
CDR3 length: 16
V gene: TRBV27
clone size: -

CDR3 DNA: TGCGCCAGCAGCCAAGCCCTGGGGGGGACTGGGCAGTACTTC
CDR3 protein: CASSQALGGTGQYF
D gene: TRBD2
J gene: TRBJ2-7
CDR3 length: 14
V gene: TRBV4-1
clone size: few

CDR3 DNA: TGTGCCAGCTACCTGGGGGGGCGAGGGGATACGCAGTATTTT
CDR3 protein: CASYLGGRGDTQYF
D gene: -
J gene: TRBJ2-3
CDR3 length: 14
V gene: TRBV6-6
clone size: -

CDR3 DNA: TGTGCCAGCAGCGTAGCTACAAGGGGGCATGGCTACACCTTC
CDR3 protein: CASSVATRGHGYTF
D gene: TRBD1
J gene: TRBJ1-2
CDR3 length: 14
V gene: TRBV9
clone size: -

CDR3 DNA: TGTGCCACCAGAAGCGGGAGAGGCGATGAGCAGTTCTTC
CDR3 protein: CATRSGRGDEQFF
D gene: TRBD2
J gene: TRBJ2-1
CDR3 length: 13
V gene: TRBV24-1
clone size: -

CDR3 DNA: TGTGCCAGCAGCTTACTGGACAGGTCAGGGGCTGGCTACACCTTC
CDR3 protein: CASSLLDRSGAGYTF
D gene: TRBD1
J gene: TRBJ1-2
CDR3 length: 15
V gene: TRBV7-2
clone size: -

CDR3 DNA: TGTGCCTGGAGTATAGGGGGCTACGAGCAGTACTTC
CDR3 protein: CAWSIGGYEQYF
D gene: -
J gene: TRBJ2-7
CDR3 length: 12
V gene: TRBV30
clone size: -

CDR3 DNA: TGTGCCAGTAGTATTGTTCGACAGGGGGCGGGAGAGACCCAGTACTTC
CDR3 protein: CASSIVRQGAGETQYF
D gene: TRBD1
J gene: TRBJ2-5
CDR3 length: 16
V gene: TRBV19
clone size: -